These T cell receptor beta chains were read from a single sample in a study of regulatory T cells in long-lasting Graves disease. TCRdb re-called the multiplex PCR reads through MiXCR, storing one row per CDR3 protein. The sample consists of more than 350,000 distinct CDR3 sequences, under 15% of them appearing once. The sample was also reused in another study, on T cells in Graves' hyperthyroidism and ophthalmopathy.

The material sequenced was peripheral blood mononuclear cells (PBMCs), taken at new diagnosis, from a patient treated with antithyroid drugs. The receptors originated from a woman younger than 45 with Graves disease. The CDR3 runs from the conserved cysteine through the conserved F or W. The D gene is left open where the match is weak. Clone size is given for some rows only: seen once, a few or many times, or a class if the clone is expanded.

CSVESRGAEAFF	TGCAGCGTTGAGTCTCGCGGGGCTGAAGCTTTCTTT	many	.	TRBV29-1	TRBJ1-1
CSARDPLASSYEQFF	TGCAGTGCTAGAGATCCCCTAGCGAGCTCCTACGAGCAGTTCTTC	few	.	TRBV20-1	TRBJ2-1
CSLLRGTEKLFF	TGCAGTCTCCTACGCGGTACCGAAAAACTGTTTTTT	.	.	TRBV20-1	TRBJ1-4
CASSPDRPIENTEAFF	TGTGCCAGCAGCCCTGATAGACCAATCGAGAACACTGAAGCTTTCTTT	many	.	TRBV11-1	TRBJ1-1
CASSYFAGARNEQFF	TGTGCCAGCAGTTACTTCGCGGGAGCGAGAAATGAGCAGTTCTTC	few	TRBD2	TRBV6-2/TRBV6-3	TRBJ2-1
CASSPTMGPYGYTF	TGTGCCAGCAGCCCAACCATGGGCCCCTATGGCTACACCTTC	.	.	TRBV3-1	TRBJ1-2
CASRGRGSGELFF	TGTGCCAGCAGGGGGCGTGGATCCGGGGAGCTGTTTTTT	many	.	TRBV2	TRBJ2-2
CASSLDLNTGELFF	TGTGCCAGCAGCCTGGACCTTAACACCGGGGAGCTGTTTTTT	many	.	TRBV7-2	TRBJ2-2
CASSQEAGSSPYNEQFF	TGCGCCAGCAGCCAAGAAGCGGGGTCGAGCCCCTACAATGAGCAGTTCTTC	many	TRBD2	TRBV4-1	TRBJ2-1
CSATYQTGLAGGKDTQYF	TGCAGTGCCACTTATCAAACGGGGCTAGCGGGAGGCAAGGATACGCAGTATTTT	many	TRBD2	TRBV20-1	TRBJ2-3
CAWSGSGRTPGELFF	TGTGCCTGGAGTGGTAGCGGGAGAACTCCCGGGGAGCTGTTTTTT	.	TRBD2	TRBV30	TRBJ2-2
CASSVTRDGGYTYEQYF	TGTGCCAGCAGCGTAACACGGGACGGAGGGTACACCTACGAGCAGTACTTC	many	.	TRBV9	TRBJ2-7
CASSPVLGGDSYEQYF	TGTGCCAGCTCACCGGTATTGGGGGGCGACTCCTACGAGCAGTACTTC	many	.	TRBV18	TRBJ2-7
CASSPKDRSGANVLTF	TGTGCCAGCAGCCCGAAGGACAGATCTGGGGCCAACGTCCTGACTTTC	many	.	TRBV11-2	TRBJ2-6
CSASGLAGGIYEQYF	TGCAGTGCCTCGGGACTAGCGGGAGGGATTTACGAGCAGTACTTC	many	TRBD2	TRBV20-1	TRBJ2-7